The entry below describes one T cell receptor (beta chain). As yet, its antigen is unknown. The entry originates in a study of Ad26.COV2.S vaccination and SARS-CoV-2 variants. Study-level background: Among those in the COV1001 Ad26.COV2.S trial arm was the donor. Whole-study findings and limits: Vaccine recipients and placebo recipients showed similar non-spike TCR breadth.

J was trimmed by 6 bases and V by 5 bases; bases with no gene match: 12. CDR3 length: 15 residues. Germline CDR1 reads LNHDA; CDR2 reads SQIVND (reference sequence). Treatment noted: 15 to 20 received Ad26.COV2.S at low or high dose, single or two shots; about 5 received placebo; per-sample allocation not given. It was on day 63 after the first vaccine or placebo injection that samples were taken. An Ad26 vector that expressed Wuhan-strain SARS-CoV-2 spike constituted the vaccine. Libraries were prepared by immunoSEQ multiplex PCR; TCRdb keeps only in-frame clonotypes and omits some of them. Among approximately 300,000 clones listed, around 83% were seen once.

This chain links TRBV19 with TRBJ1-2; TRBD1 agrees at 7 bases. The material sequenced was peripheral blood, taken in a trial of Ad26.COV2.S vaccine versus placebo. The clonotype originates from a person aged 18-65 years who received the Ad26.COV2.S COVID-19 vaccine or a placebo. CDR3 sequence reads: CASSPLLAGGHGYTF. The CDR3 DNA reads as TGTGCCAGTAGTCCCTTGTTGGCAGGGGGGCATGGCTACACCTTC.